These 13 T cell receptor beta chains originate from one sample sequenced in a study of blood T cell repertoires in COVID-19. Assay used: immunoSEQ multiplex PCR; TCRdb lists only in-frame clones, some missing. This sample has roughly 220,000 clones; around 89% occur once, and the top ten carry around 3.2%. The specimen sequenced was PBMCs or T cells enriched from blood (not recorded which). Receptors were obtained from a woman aged 18 to 35 in a cohort exposed to, infected with or recovered from COVID-19 (not recorded which).

The J gene is TRBJ2-7, the V gene TRBV27, with TRBD1 identical over 8 bases. V shed 10 bases, J shed 2 bases, and the junction held 10 bases outside the gene matches. The CDR3 totals 14 residues. Germline CDR1 is MNHEY and CDR2 is SMNVEV (reference sequence). The CDR3 region is CAMLPGTGPYEQYF. CDR3 in DNA: TGTGCCATGCTTCCCGGGACAGGTCCCTACGAGCAGTACTTC.

The chain recombines TRBV14 with TRBJ2-3, with 8 bases matching TRBD2. Germline trimming cut 3 bases from V and 13 bases from J; bases unmatched to any gene: 9. The CDR3 sequence is 13 residues long. Germline V gene data show CDR1 as SGHDN and CDR2 as FVKESK. CDR3 sequence reads: CASSQLSGSVEYF. The CDR3 nucleotides are TGTGCCAGCAGCCAGCTAAGCGGGAGCGTTGAGTATTTT.

This chain links TRBV9 with TRBJ2-3; perhaps TRBD2 as D (6 bases). Germline assignment: CDR1 SGDLS and CDR2 YYNGEE. The ends were cut back, 4 bases at V and 2 bases at J, with 11 bases in the middle. The CDR3 contains 14 residues. CDR3 bases: TGTGCCAGCAGCACCCGGGAGAACACAGATACGCAGTATTTT. It codes for CASSTRENTDTQYF.

This chain joins TRBV18 and TRBJ1-1; D not certain. Looked up from germline, CDR1 is KGHSH and CDR2 is LQKENI. CDR3 size: 13 residues. The ends were cut back, 2 bases at V and 2 bases at J, with 6 bases in the middle. The CDR3 sequence: CASSPELNTEAFF. CDR3 nucleotide sequence: TGTGCCAGCTCACCAGAGCTTAACACTGAAGCTTTCTTT.

This chain uses TRBV18 with TRBJ1-5; D remains unclear. V lost 8 bases and J 5 bases, leaving 13 bases between the germline ends. The CDR3 extends over 13 amino acids. Germline loops: CDR1 KGHSH, CDR2 LQKENI. Here the CDR3 DNA reads TGTGCCAGCCGGGATGTAGTGGATCAGCCCCAGCATTTT. Translating it yields CASRDVVDQPQHF.

This clone was recorded a few times. The genes are TRBV2 and TRBJ2-5; possibly TRBD1 for D (7 bases). The germline V gene has CDR1 SNHLY and CDR2 FYNNEI. The CDR3 spans 14 residues. V was clipped by 0 bases and J by 9 bases, with 14 bases between them. In nucleotides, the CDR3 is TGTGCCAGCAGTGAAGCGACAGGCAGGGGGGCCCAGTACTTC. Its translation is CASSEATGRGAQYF.

This chain joins TRBV18 and TRBJ2-7; 9 positions agree with TRBD1. The V gene's germline CDR1 is KGHSH and CDR2 LQKENI. Germline trimming cut 4 bases from V and 4 bases from J; bases unmatched to any gene: 5. The CDR3 is 14 amino acids. The CDR3 DNA follows: TGTGCCAGCTCACGGGACAGGGTAGCTTACGAGCAGTACTTC. Protein sequence: CASSRDRVAYEQYF.

The V and J genes are TRBV28 and TRBJ2-2, with D unclear. The ends were cut back, 7 bases at V and 1 base at J, with 4 bases in the middle. This CDR3 has 12 amino acids. Germline V gene lookup returns CDR1 MDHEN and CDR2 SYDVKM. The CDR3 DNA sequence: TGTGCCAGCATTAAGAACACCGGGGAGCTGTTTTTT. Residues: CASIKNTGELFF. Full variable domain (rest looked up from reference TRBV28 and TRBJ2-2): DVKVTQSSRYLVKRTGEKVFLECVQDMDHENMFWYRQDPGLGLRLIYFSYDVKMKEKGDIPEGYSVSREKKERFSLILESASTNQTSMYLCASIKNTGELFFGEGSRLTVL.

This clone was detected once. V is TRBV4-2 and J is TRBJ2-7; maybe TRBD2 (5 bases). V was cut by 0 bases and J by 6 bases, with 18 bases left in between. Germline-derived CDR1 and CDR2 are LGHNA and YNFKEQ. The CDR3 spans 16 residues. The CDR3 protein is CASSQESASEGFEQYF. The CDR3 DNA reads TGTGCCAGCAGCCAAGAGTCGGCTAGTGAGGGCTTCGAGCAGTACTTC.

J is TRBJ2-1 and V is TRBV3-1 (or the pseudogene TRBV3-2); 10 bases align to TRBD2. CDR1 and CDR2 from the germline V gene are LGHDT and YNNKEL (reference sequence). V lost 4 bases and J lost 7; bases outside the gene matches: 7. The CDR3 consists of 15 residues. The CDR3 loop is CASSPSSGGGNEQFF. The CDR3 DNA reads TGTGCCAGCAGCCCCTCTAGCGGGGGCGGGAATGAGCAGTTCTTC.

The genes are TRBV6-1 and TRBJ2-1, with 10 nucleotides matching TRBD1. CDR1 is MNHNS and CDR2 is SASEGT in the germline V gene. V lost 2 bases, J lost 2 bases, and 18 bases stayed unmatched. The CDR3 sequence is 21 residues long. The CDR3: CASSELGTGAAGTTAYNEQFF. In nucleotides, the CDR3 is TGTGCCAGCAGTGAACTCGGGACAGGGGCAGCGGGGACTACCGCCTACAATGAGCAGTTCTTC.

The rearrangement uses TRBV2 and TRBJ2-3; a weak D match, TRBD2 (5 bases). Deletions cut 7 bases from V and 3 bases from J, with 14 bases between. Germline CDR1 and CDR2: SNHLY and FYNNEI. The CDR3 totals 14 residues. The CDR3 DNA sequence: TGTGCCAGCAAGCAGGAGGTAGGGACAGATACGCAGTATTTT. Translating gives CASKQEVGTDTQYF.

V is TRBV27 and J is TRBJ2-1; the match to TRBD2 covers 16 bases. Germline V gene sequence: CDR1 MNHEY, CDR2 SMNVEV (reference sequence). The CDR3 loop spans 15 amino acids. V shed 3 bases and J 9 bases; nucleotides not matched to a gene: 2. The CDR3 loop reads CASSLGLAGGGEQFF. CDR3 nucleotides: TGTGCCAGCAGTTTGGGACTAGCGGGAGGGGGTGAGCAGTTCTTC.